This T cell receptor beta chain was sequenced for a study of blood T cell repertoires in COVID-19 (dated by TCRdb to 2020 to 2022). Describing the broader study: The collaborator samples originated in the United States, Italy and Spain and spanned the acute and convalescent phases of COVID-19. Where HLA class I and class II types were available, the types were taken from metadata supplied by the sample provider, not from assay-based typing. The sample metadata nearly always contained a de-identified subject ID, COVID-19 status, age in years and sex. The material from the prospective study consisted of cDNA or gDNA derived from T cells, B-cell-depleted T cells, or PBMCs. The dataset comprised deeply sampled blood TCRbeta repertoires from subjects exposed to, actively infected with, or recovered from COVID-19. Samples were obtained from the ongoing ImmuneRACE study (first 160 participants) and from approximately 1,200 subjects provided by 6 global collaborators. A freely available public database, intended as a resource for researchers studying the immune response to SARS-CoV-2, is where the repertoires were released. Overall study outcomes, separate from this receptor: Clinical and demographic metadata were provided uncurated, with the amount varying by source and participant.

A note on this clone: The antigen this receptor binds is unknown. No base qualities exist here, and no much larger clone lies one base off it.

TCRbeta CDR3 regions were amplified from genomic DNA by means of the immunoSEQ Assay, a bias-controlled multiplex PCR. As for the original processing: The number of nucleated cells in each sample was estimated by amplification of reference gene primers within the assay. Sequence reads were collapsed and filtered to measure the absolute abundance of every unique TCRbeta CDR3 rearrangement. For each sample, productive Simpson clonality was calculated as the square root of Simpson's diversity index over productive rearrangements. The clones in this table, taken by TCRdb from immuneACCESS, are in-frame only. Not every clone is retained; where verified, under half of the shortfall comes from an unresolved V gene, and the cause of the rest is unknown. V, J and clone size derive from that table, while D and trimming were established from the DNA sequence. Within this sample are almost 200,000 clones, with 80% to 90% of them counted one time only. Around 0.76% of the sample goes to the ten largest clones.

Each collaborating institution followed its own protocols to collect whole blood in K2EDTA tubes. Collaborator samples were shipped for TCRbeta analysis as frozen whole blood, isolated PBMCs, or DNA extracted from either sample type. Measured from the cysteine to the phenylalanine, the CDR3 is 16 residues long. Only CDR3 DNA is held: 48 bases, read in frame from base 1. V trim: 3 bases; J trim: 8 bases; unmatched bases: 7. The germline V gene specifies MNHNS as CDR1 and SASEGT as CDR2. The specimen was peripheral blood. This receptor chain uses TRBV6-1 and TRBJ2-1, and 13 junctional nucleotides match TRBD2. The sequence derives from a woman between 65 and 79 years old with acute or convalescent COVID-19. The DNA sequence reads TGTGCCAGCAGTGACTGGACTAGCGGGAGTGGGTATGAGCAGTTCTTC. This codes for CASSDWTSGSGYEQFF.